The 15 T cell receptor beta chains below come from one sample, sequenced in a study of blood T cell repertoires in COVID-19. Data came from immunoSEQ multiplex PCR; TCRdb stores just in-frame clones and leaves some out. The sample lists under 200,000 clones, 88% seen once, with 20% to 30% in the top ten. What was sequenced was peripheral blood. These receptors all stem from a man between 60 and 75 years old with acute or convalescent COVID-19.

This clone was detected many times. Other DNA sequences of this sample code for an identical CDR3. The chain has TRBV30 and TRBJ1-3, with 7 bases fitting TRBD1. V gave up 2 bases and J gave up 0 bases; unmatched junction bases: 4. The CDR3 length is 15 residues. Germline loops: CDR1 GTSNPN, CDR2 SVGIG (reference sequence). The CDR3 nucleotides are TGTGCCTGGAGTCGGGACAGCGGCTCTGGAAACACCATATATTTT. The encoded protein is CAWSRDSGSGNTIYF.

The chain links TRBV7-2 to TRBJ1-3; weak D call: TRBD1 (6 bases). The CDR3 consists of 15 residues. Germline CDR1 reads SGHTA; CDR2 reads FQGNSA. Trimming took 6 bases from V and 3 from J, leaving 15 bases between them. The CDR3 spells CASSSPGTSGNTIYF. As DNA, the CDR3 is TGTGCCAGCAGTTCACCTGGGACAAGTGGAAACACCATATATTTT. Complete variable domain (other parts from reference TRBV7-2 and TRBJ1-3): GAGVSQSPSNKVTEKGKDVELRCDPISGHTALYWYRQSLGQGLEFLIYFQGNSAPDKSGLPSDRFSAERTGGSVSTLTIQRTQQEDSAVYLCASSSPGTSGNTIYFGEGSWLTVV.

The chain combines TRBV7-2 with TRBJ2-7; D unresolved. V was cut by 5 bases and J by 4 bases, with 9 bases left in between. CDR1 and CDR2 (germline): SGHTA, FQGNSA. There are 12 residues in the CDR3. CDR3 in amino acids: CASSPGGYEQYF. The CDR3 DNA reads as TGTGCCAGCAGCCCAGGTGGGTACGAGCAGTACTTC.

The CDR3 coding sequence is TGCGCCAGCAGCCAAGACACAGGAGGCACAGATACGCAGTATTTT. Residues: CASSQDTGGTDTQYF. The chain combines TRBV4-3 with TRBJ2-3; TRBD1 is a possible D gene (5 bases). The CDR3 is 15 amino acids. Trimming took 0 bases from V and 1 from J, leaving 8 bases between them. Germline V CDR1 and CDR2: LGHNA, YSLEER.

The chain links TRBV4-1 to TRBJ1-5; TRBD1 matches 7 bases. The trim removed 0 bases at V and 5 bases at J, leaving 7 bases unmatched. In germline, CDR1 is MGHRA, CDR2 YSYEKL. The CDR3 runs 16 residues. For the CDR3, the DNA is TGCGCCAGCAGCCAAGATACGACAGGGAGCGATCAGCCCCAGCATTTT. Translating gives CASSQDTTGSDQPQHF.

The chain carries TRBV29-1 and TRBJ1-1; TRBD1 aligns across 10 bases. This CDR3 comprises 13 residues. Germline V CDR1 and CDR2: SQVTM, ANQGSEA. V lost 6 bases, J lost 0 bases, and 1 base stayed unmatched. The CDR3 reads CSVGQGVNTEAFF. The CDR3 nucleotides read TGCAGCGTCGGACAGGGGGTGAACACTGAAGCTTTCTTT.

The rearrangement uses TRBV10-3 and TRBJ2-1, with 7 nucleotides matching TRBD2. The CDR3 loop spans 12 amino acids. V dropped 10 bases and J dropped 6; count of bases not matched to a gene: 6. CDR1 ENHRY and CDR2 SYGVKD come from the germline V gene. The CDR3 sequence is CATGGVPNEQFF. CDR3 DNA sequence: TGTGCCACTGGGGGGGTGCCCAATGAGCAGTTCTTC.

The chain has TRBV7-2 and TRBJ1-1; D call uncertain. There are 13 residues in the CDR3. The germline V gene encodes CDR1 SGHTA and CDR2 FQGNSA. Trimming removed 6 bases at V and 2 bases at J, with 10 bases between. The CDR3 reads CASSRHRNTEAFF. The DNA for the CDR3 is TGTGCCAGCAGTCGTCACAGAAACACTGAAGCTTTCTTT.

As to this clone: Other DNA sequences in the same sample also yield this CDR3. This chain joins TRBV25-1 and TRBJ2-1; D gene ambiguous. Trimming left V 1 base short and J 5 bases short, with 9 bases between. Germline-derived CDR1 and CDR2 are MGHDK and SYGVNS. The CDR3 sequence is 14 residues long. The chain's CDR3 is CASSELNSDNEQFF. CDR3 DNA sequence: TGTGCCAGCAGTGAATTGAACTCGGACAATGAGCAGTTCTTC. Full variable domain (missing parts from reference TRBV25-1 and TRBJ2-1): EADIYQTPRYLVIGTGKKITLECSQTMGHDKMYWYQQDPGMELHLIHYSYGVNSTEKGDLSSESTVSRIRTEHFPLTLESARPSHTSQYLCASSELNSDNEQFFGPGTRLTVL.

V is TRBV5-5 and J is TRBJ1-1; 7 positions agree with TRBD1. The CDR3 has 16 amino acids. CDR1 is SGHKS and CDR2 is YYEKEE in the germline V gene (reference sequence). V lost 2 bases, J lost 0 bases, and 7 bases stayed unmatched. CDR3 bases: TGTGCCAGCAGCTTACAAACAGGGGTGATGAACACTGAAGCTTTCTTT. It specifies CASSLQTGVMNTEAFF.

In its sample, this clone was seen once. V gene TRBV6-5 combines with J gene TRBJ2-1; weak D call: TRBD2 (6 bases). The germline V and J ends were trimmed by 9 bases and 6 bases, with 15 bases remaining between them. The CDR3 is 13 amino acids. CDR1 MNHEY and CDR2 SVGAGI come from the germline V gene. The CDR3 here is CASTGEVFNEQFF. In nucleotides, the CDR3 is TGTGCCAGTACGGGGGAAGTCTTCAATGAGCAGTTCTTC.

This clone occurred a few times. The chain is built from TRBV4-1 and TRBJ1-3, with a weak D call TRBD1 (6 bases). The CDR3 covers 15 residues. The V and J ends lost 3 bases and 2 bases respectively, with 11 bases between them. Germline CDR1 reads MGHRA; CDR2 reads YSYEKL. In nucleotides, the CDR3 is TGCGCCAGCAGCCACCAGGACAGCCCTGGAAACACCATATATTTT. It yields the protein CASSHQDSPGNTIYF.

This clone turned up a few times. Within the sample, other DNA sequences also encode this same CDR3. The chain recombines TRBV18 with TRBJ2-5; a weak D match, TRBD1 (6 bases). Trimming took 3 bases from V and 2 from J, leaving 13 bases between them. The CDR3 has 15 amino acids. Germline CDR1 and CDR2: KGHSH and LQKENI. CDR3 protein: CASSPNRVNQETQYF. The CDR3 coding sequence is TGTGCCAGCTCACCCAACAGGGTAAATCAAGAGACCCAGTACTTC.

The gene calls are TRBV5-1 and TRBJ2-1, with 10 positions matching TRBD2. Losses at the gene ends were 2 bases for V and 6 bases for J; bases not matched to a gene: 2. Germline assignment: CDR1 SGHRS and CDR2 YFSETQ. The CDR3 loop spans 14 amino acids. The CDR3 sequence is CASSLSGGANEQFF. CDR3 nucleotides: TGCGCCAGCAGCTTAAGCGGGGGGGCCAATGAGCAGTTCTTC.

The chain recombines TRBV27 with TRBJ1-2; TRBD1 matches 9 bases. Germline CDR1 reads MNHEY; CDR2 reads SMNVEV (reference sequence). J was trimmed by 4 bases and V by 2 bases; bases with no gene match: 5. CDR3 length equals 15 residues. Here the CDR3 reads CASSLTTGGSYGYTF. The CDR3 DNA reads TGTGCCAGCAGTTTAACCACAGGGGGCTCCTATGGCTACACCTTC.